This T cell receptor beta chain was sequenced during a study of early T cells in non-severe SARS-CoV-2 infection. The overall study: Chains from this unsorted whole-blood bulk RNA could not be paired. Study-level points and caveats: Anti-spike CD8 responses were favored in VDJdb matching, and private and CD4 specificities were missed.

Each cDNA molecule carried a unique molecular identifier. In TCRdb, the 5' RACE reads were re-called with MiXCR into one record per CDR3 protein. Here the sample spans tens of thousands of distinct CDR3 sequences, around 5.4% being singletons. This clonotype was seen ten or more times. Its target is unknown. The sample comprised whole blood. The sequence derives from an adult who was a healthcare worker with PCR-confirmed SARS-CoV-2 infection or an uninfected control (not recorded which).

The CDR3 protein is CASSEIPRTVTYEQYF. The CDR3 nucleotides read TGTGCCAGCAGCGAAATTCCTCGGACGGTAACCTACGAGCAGTACTTC. This chain connects TRBV7-9 to TRBJ2-7; D remains unclear. V lost 5 bases and J 2 bases, leaving 19 bases between the germline ends. CDR1 and CDR2 (germline): SEHNR, FQNEAQ (reference sequence). The CDR3 sequence is 16 residues long.